Detailed here is one T cell receptor beta chain. Its antigen is unidentified. The CDR3 spans 18 residues. V was pared by 4 bases and J by 0 bases, with 19 bases between. CDR1 is GTSNPN and CDR2 is SVGIG in the germline V gene (reference sequence). TCRdb keeps only in-frame clones here, not all; method: immunoSEQ multiplex PCR. Among about half a million clones listed, 70% to 80% were seen once. These data belong to a study of shared clonotypes between healthy human individuals. Study-wide results and caveats: Clonotype sharing among the donors was expected to vary with sequencing depth.

Sequenced input: PBMCs. The chain joins TRBV30 to TRBJ2-6; D tentatively fits TRBD1 or TRBD2 (5 bases each). The clonotype comes from a woman aged 40 to 55 in good health. Some clones in this sample may be carry-over from other donors' samples. The DNA of the CDR3 is TGTGCCTGGATGGGATGGGACGCGGCTTACTCTGGGGCCAACGTCCTGACTTTC. Translation: CAWMGWDAAYSGANVLTF.